A selection of T cell receptor beta chains follows, all from one sample in a study of CD8 T cells in Susac syndrome. TCRdb reanalysed the immunoSEQ multiplex PCR reads using MiXCR and keeps one entry per CDR3 protein. The data hold around 150,000 distinct CDR3 sequences, with about 95% observed a single time. The sequenced sample was CD4+ T cells from PBMCs. These receptors came from a human donor with Susac syndrome. Both conserved end residues are part of each CDR3.

V gene: TRBV9
CDR3 length: 15
CDR3 protein: CASSVEAGAFNEQFF

V gene: TRBV28
CDR3 length: 12
CDR3 protein: CASSFGLGGYTF

V gene: TRBV2
CDR3 length: 15
CDR3 protein: CASSDRSGYGYVLTF

V gene: TRBV12-3/TRBV12-4
CDR3 length: 14
CDR3 protein: CASSLRREAYEQYF

V gene: TRBV15
CDR3 length: 18
CDR3 protein: CATSPRRGGGRRTDTQYF

V gene: TRBV20-1
CDR3 length: 15
CDR3 protein: CSARDDGTNYNEQFF

V gene: TRBV6-1
CDR3 length: 14
CDR3 protein: CASSAYSMNTEAFF

V gene: TRBV25-1
CDR3 length: 13
CDR3 protein: CASSITEGNIQYF

V gene: TRBV7-3
CDR3 length: 14
CDR3 protein: CASSLNQGHTEAFF

V gene: TRBV3-1
CDR3 length: 16
CDR3 protein: CASSQEAVRGDYGYTF

V gene: TRBV5-1
CDR3 length: 15
CDR3 protein: CASSLGDRGGDTQYF

V gene: TRBV25-1
CDR3 length: 12
CDR3 protein: CASSEGPRALHF

V gene: TRBV13
CDR3 length: 15
CDR3 protein: CASSPLDRSSYEQYF

V gene: TRBV20-1
CDR3 length: 13
CDR3 protein: CSARVRDYNEQFF

V gene: TRBV20-1
CDR3 length: 13
CDR3 protein: CSAREGAANVLTF

V gene: TRBV12-3/TRBV12-4
CDR3 length: 14
CDR3 protein: CASSWDRANYGYTF

V gene: TRBV10-3
CDR3 length: 14
CDR3 protein: CAISPVDYQETQYF

V gene: TRBV29-1
CDR3 length: 14
CDR3 protein: CSVQLLGGDTEAFF

V gene: TRBV7-2
CDR3 length: 13
CDR3 protein: CASKEGPYNEQFF

V gene: TRBV18
CDR3 length: 19
CDR3 protein: CASSHLGQRLAESTDTQYF

V gene: TRBV3-1
CDR3 length: 15
CDR3 protein: CASSQDYARGETQYF

V gene: TRBV9
CDR3 length: 16
CDR3 protein: CASSESGTGRTGELFF

V gene: TRBV7-2
CDR3 length: 13
CDR3 protein: CASSHGDSYEQYF

V gene: TRBV28
CDR3 length: 15
CDR3 protein: CASSPPGQGSYEQYF

V gene: TRBV5-1
CDR3 length: 14
CDR3 protein: CASSPGQITDTQYF

V gene: TRBV29-1
CDR3 length: 13
CDR3 protein: CSVEGTGAYEQYF

V gene: TRBV20-1
CDR3 length: 15
CDR3 protein: CSGGQRFATNEKLFF

V gene: TRBV10-3
CDR3 length: 14
CDR3 protein: CAIKAGQSTDTQYF

V gene: TRBV20-1
CDR3 length: 13
CDR3 protein: CSAHWIAGTEAFF

V gene: TRBV7-2
CDR3 length: 15
CDR3 protein: CASSLVGGEGYGYTF

V gene: TRBV30
CDR3 length: 14
CDR3 protein: CAWSIGSSGNTIYF

V gene: TRBV9
CDR3 length: 15
CDR3 protein: CASSVAPLQGYTQYF

V gene: TRBV19
CDR3 length: 15
CDR3 protein: CASSPIGLAKNIQYF

V gene: TRBV12-3/TRBV12-4
CDR3 length: 12
CDR3 protein: CASTRASGEQYF

V gene: TRBV2
CDR3 length: 16
CDR3 protein: CAIRGSQQGIATNQYF

V gene: TRBV19
CDR3 length: 14
CDR3 protein: CASSPRFSTDTQYF

V gene: TRBV20-1
CDR3 length: 16
CDR3 protein: CSAREADSLTNYGYTF